Listed here are 29 T cell receptor beta chains from one sample, sequenced in a study of glioma-infiltrating T cells. The iRepertoire nested amplicon-rescue multiplex PCR amplified TCR alpha and beta CDR3s from RNA. TCRdb re-called the multiplex PCR reads with MiXCR, one entry per CDR3 protein. The table lists about 380,000 distinct CDR3 sequences, approximately 42% of them singletons, with approximately 12% in the top ten. The specimen sequenced was glioma tissue, nonneoplastic brain tissue, or PBMCs (not recorded which). These receptors were obtained from a human donor with low-grade glioma or glioblastoma, undergoing nonglioma brain surgery, or in good health (not recorded which).

This clonotype was seen at least ten times. The chain links TRBV27 to TRBJ2-7; 13 positions agree with TRBD2. From germline, CDR1 is MNHEY and CDR2 SMNVEV (reference sequence). V shed 3 bases, J shed 7 bases, and the junction held 6 bases outside the gene matches. This CDR3 spans 15 amino acids. DNA for the CDR3: TGTGCCAGCAGTTTTGGGACTAGCGGGACTCGGGAGCAGTACTTC. Residues: CASSFGTSGTREQYF.

This chain connects TRBV6-2 or TRBV6-3 to TRBJ2-7; D not resolved. The CDR3 runs to 14 residues. Germline V gene sequence: CDR1 MNHEY, CDR2 SVGEGT. V gave up 7 bases and J gave up 5 bases, with 18 bases separating them. In nucleotides, the CDR3 is TGTGCCAGCACATTCCGCCGGACCGTCAACGAGCAGTACTTC. This translates into CASTFRRTVNEQYF.

A note on this clonotype: A much larger clone differs by one base, so this may be a read error. The chain joins TRBV5-5 to TRBJ1-1, with D uncertain. The CDR3 sequence is 13 residues long. The germline CDR1 and CDR2 sequences are SGHKS and YYEKEE (reference sequence). The CDR3 bases are TGTGCCAGCAGCTTTACTCCGAACACTGGAGCTTTCTTT. Its protein product is CASSFTPNTGAFF.

Concerning this clonotype itself: Being one base from a much bigger clone, this may be a read error. The chain is built from TRBV4-1 and TRBJ2-1; a possible D gene is TRBD2 (7 bases). Germline loops: CDR1 MGHRA, CDR2 YSYEKL. Trimming removed 5 bases from V and 3 bases from J, with 14 bases in between. The CDR3 sequence is 15 residues long. The CDR3 region has the DNA TGCGCCAGCAGCGCAGGGGAGGGGATCTACAATGAGCAGTTCTTC. Protein product: CASSAGEGIYNEQFF.

This clonotype was observed a handful of times. The chain uses TRBV7-9 and TRBJ1-2; TRBD1 agrees at 9 bases. Germline loops: CDR1 SEHNR, CDR2 FQNEAQ (reference sequence). The CDR3 runs to 16 residues. Losses at the gene ends were 2 bases for V and 5 bases for J; bases not matched to a gene: 9. The DNA for the CDR3 is TGTGCCAGCAGCTTACTAGACAGGGGGAAAGGGTATGGCTACACCTTC. Its translation is CASSLLDRGKGYGYTF.

CDR3 sequence: CASSPQGAYTEAFF. In nucleotides, the CDR3 is TGTGCCAGCAGCCCACAGGGGGCATACACTGAAGCTTTCTTT. The V gene is TRBV3-1, the J gene TRBJ1-1, with TRBD1 identical over 9 bases. The CDR3 is 14 residues long. Germline V CDR1 and CDR2: LGHDT, YNNKEL (reference sequence). V shed 4 bases, J shed 3 bases, and the junction held 3 bases outside the gene matches.

This clonotype was observed a handful of times. The rearrangement links TRBV15 to TRBJ2-3, with TRBD2 matching over 10 bases. Germline trimming cut 3 bases from V and 6 bases from J; bases unmatched to any gene: 6. Per germline, CDR1 LNHNV and CDR2 YYDKDF (reference sequence). The CDR3 loop spans 15 amino acids. As DNA, the CDR3 is TGTGCCACCAGCAGGGATCTAGCGGGAGCGGATACGCAGTATTTT. Translating it yields CATSRDLAGADTQYF. Based on the CDR3 plus reference TRBV15 and TRBJ2-3, the full variable domain is DAMVIQNPRYQVTQFGKPVTLSCSQTLNHNVMYWYQQKSSQAPKLLFHYYDKDFNNEADTPDNFQSRRPNTSFCFLDIRSPGLGDTAMYLCATSRDLAGADTQYFGPGTRLTVL.

This clonotype was detected ten times or more. The chain combines TRBV20-1 with TRBJ2-1; 8 nucleotides match TRBD2. The length of the CDR3 is 14 residues. V shed 4 bases, J shed 0 bases, and the junction held 2 bases outside the gene matches. CDR1 DFQATT and CDR2 SNEGSKA come from the germline V gene (reference sequence). CDR3 sequence reads: CSAKLAGSYNEQFF. Here the CDR3 DNA reads TGCAGTGCTAAGCTAGCGGGCTCCTACAATGAGCAGTTCTTC.

This CDR3 is CASSYRGRGAFF. As DNA, the CDR3 is TGTGCCAGCAGTTACAGGGGGCGGGGAGCTTTCTTT. The rearrangement uses TRBV28 and TRBJ1-1, with 9 nucleotides matching TRBD1. CDR3 length equals 12 residues. The germline V gene encodes CDR1 MDHEN and CDR2 SYDVKM. V was pared by 4 bases and J by 10 bases, with 4 bases of the junction left unmatched.

This clonotype was seen repeatedly, ten times or more. The genes are TRBV27 and TRBJ2-7, with TRBD1 identical over 8 bases. J was trimmed by 1 base and V by 3 bases; bases with no gene match: 2. Germline CDR1 is MNHEY and CDR2 is SMNVEV (reference sequence). The CDR3 sequence is 14 residues long. This chain's CDR3 is CASSLRQGSYEQYF. CDR3 coding DNA: TGTGCCAGCAGTTTGAGACAGGGGTCCTACGAGCAGTACTTC.

The V and J genes are TRBV27 and TRBJ2-7; 7 bases are shared with TRBD1. Germline V gives CDR1 MNHEY, CDR2 SMNVEV (reference sequence). This CDR3 spans 17 amino acids. The V segment lost 3 bases and the J segment 1 base; nucleotides outside the gene matches: 12. CDR3 in amino acids: CASSLVPDRVPSYEQYF. The DNA of the CDR3 is TGTGCCAGCAGTTTGGTCCCCGACAGGGTTCCTTCCTACGAGCAGTACTTC.

The sample holds many counts of this clonotype. The chain couples TRBV6-2 or TRBV6-3 to TRBJ2-1; D is ambiguous. CDR1 and CDR2 from the germline V gene are MNHEY and SVGEGT. This CDR3 has 13 amino acids. V dropped 3 bases and J dropped 8 bases, with 11 bases sitting between them. The CDR3 is CASSYLQLDEQFF. CDR3 sequence (DNA): TGTGCCAGCAGTTATTTGCAGTTAGATGAGCAGTTCTTC.

In regard to this clonotype: A single base separates this from a much larger clone, so it may be a read error. The V and J genes are TRBV20-1 and TRBJ2-3; D unresolved. V gave up 6 bases and J gave up 0 bases, with 16 bases separating them. This CDR3 has 15 amino acids. CDR1 DFQATT and CDR2 SNEGSKA come from the germline V gene (reference sequence). Here the CDR3 reads CSAAWVLSSTDTQYF. CDR3 DNA: TGCAGTGCGGCTTGGGTACTCTCTAGCACAGATACGCAGTATTTT.

This clonotype has a handful of counts. The gene calls are TRBV15 and TRBJ2-7; the match to TRBD1 covers 9 bases. V lost 1 base, J lost 2 bases, and 6 bases stayed unmatched. This CDR3 has 16 residues. Germline V lookup: CDR1 LNHNV, CDR2 YYDKDF (reference sequence). CDR3 amino acids: CATSRAPGQGPYEQYF. DNA for the CDR3: TGTGCCACCAGCAGAGCCCCGGGACAGGGCCCCTACGAGCAGTACTTC.

This clonotype has only a few counts. V gene TRBV19 combines with J gene TRBJ2-1; D is unresolved. The CDR3 is made up of 14 amino acids. CDR1 and CDR2 (germline): LNHDA, SQIVND (reference sequence). The ends were cut back, 3 bases at V and 1 base at J, with 7 bases in the middle. The CDR3 DNA reads as TGTGCCAGTAGTATTGGGTTATCCTACAATGAGCAGTTCTTC. This codes for CASSIGLSYNEQFF. Combining the CDR3 with reference TRBV19 and TRBJ2-1 gives the whole variable domain DGGITQSPKYLFRKEGQNVTLSCEQNLNHDAMYWYRQDPGQGLRLIYYSQIVNDFQKGDIAEGYSVSREKKESFPLTVTSAQKNPTAFYLCASSIGLSYNEQFFGPGTRLTVL.

This clonotype was seen many times. J is TRBJ1-2 and V is TRBV6-2 or TRBV6-3, with 9 bases that match TRBD1. CDR1 is MNHEY, CDR2 SVGEGT, per germline. V was clipped by 5 bases and J by 8 bases; unmatched bases: 12. The CDR3 spans 15 residues. CDR3 protein: CASSAPGQGLIGYTF. In DNA, the CDR3 is TGTGCCAGCAGTGCTCCGGGACAGGGATTAATCGGCTACACCTTC.

This chain uses TRBV28 with TRBJ2-1, with a weak D call TRBD1 (5 bases). V was shortened by 6 bases and J by 5 bases, with 20 bases between the two germline ends. Germline loops: CDR1 MDHEN, CDR2 SYDVKM. This CDR3 comprises 16 residues. CDR3 sequence (DNA): TGTGCCAGCAGACCCGCCCAGGGCAAAAGCCACAATGAGCAGTTCTTC. Amino acid sequence: CASRPAQGKSHNEQFF.

This clonotype appeared many times. The chain links TRBV27 to TRBJ2-1; D remains ambiguous. CDR3 length: 15 amino acids. Germline V CDR1 and CDR2: MNHEY, SMNVEV (reference sequence). Between the trimmed V and J ends, which lost 3 bases and 0 bases, there was a span of 9 bases. This CDR3 is CASSFVSHSYNEQFF. The CDR3, as DNA: TGTGCCAGCAGTTTTGTTTCCCACTCCTACAATGAGCAGTTCTTC.

The chain recombines TRBV6-2 or TRBV6-3 with TRBJ2-6; D is ambiguous. Between the trimmed V and J ends, which lost 6 bases and 0 bases, there was a span of 3 bases. The CDR3 extends over 13 amino acids. Germline V gene data show CDR1 as MNHEY and CDR2 as SVGEGT. The CDR3 loop is CASRRSGANVLTF. The CDR3 coding sequence is TGTGCCAGCAGGCGCTCTGGGGCCAACGTCCTGACTTTC.

The chain has TRBV2 and TRBJ2-7; TRBD1 might be the D (6 bases). V lost 4 bases, J lost 2 bases, and 12 bases lay in between. Looked up from germline, CDR1 is SNHLY and CDR2 is FYNNEI. The CDR3 length is 14 residues. The CDR3 nucleotides are TGTGCCAGCAGTGTCGGTTACAGGGCCTACGAGCAGTACTTC. Translated, it gives CASSVGYRAYEQYF.

Points on this clonotype: This may stem from a read error, because a much larger clone lies one nucleotide away. The CDR3: CASSLSTRPLRDEQFF. As DNA, the CDR3 is TGTGCCAGCAGTTTATCTACTAGACCCTTGAGAGATGAGCAGTTCTTC. The gene calls are TRBV28 and TRBJ2-1; a possible D gene is TRBD2 (5 bases). The germline V and J ends were trimmed by 1 base and 8 bases, with 18 bases remaining between them. Germline V gives CDR1 MDHEN, CDR2 SYDVKM. This CDR3 has 16 amino acids.

CDR3 protein: CASSFTSYEQYF. The CDR3 region has the DNA TGTGCCAGCAGCTTCACTAGCTACGAGCAGTACTTC. V gene TRBV3-1 combines with J gene TRBJ2-7, with TRBD2 as a possible D gene (5 bases). The germline V gene has CDR1 LGHDT and CDR2 YNNKEL (reference sequence). This CDR3 is 12 amino acids long. Between the trimmed V and J ends, which lost 5 bases and 3 bases, there was a span of 8 bases.

There are a few counts of this clonotype. Here the CDR3 reads CASSLVAAGETQYF. The CDR3 coding sequence is TGTGCCAGCAGCTTAGTGGCGGCGGGGGAGACCCAGTACTTC. V and J are TRBV7-6 and TRBJ2-5; tentatively, D is TRBD2 (6 bases). The CDR3 consists of 14 residues. Germline values: CDR1 SGHVS, CDR2 FNYEAQ. V lost 1 base and J 5 bases, leaving 11 bases between the germline ends.

Comments on this clonotype: With a much larger clone just one base away, this may be a read error. The chain joins TRBV20-1 to TRBJ2-1, with D perhaps TRBD1 or TRBD2 (5 bases each). Per germline, CDR1 DFQATT and CDR2 SNEGSKA (reference sequence). The CDR3 loop spans 15 amino acids. The CDR3 here is CSTRGRPSSYNEQFF. The CDR3 DNA sequence: TGCAGTACTAGGGGTAGACCCAGCTCCTACAATGAGCAGTTCTTC.

The rearrangement uses TRBV7-2 and TRBJ2-7; D unresolved. The CDR3 consists of 15 residues. Germline CDR1 is SGHTA and CDR2 is FQGNSA. V lost 5 bases to trimming and J lost 5 bases, with 19 bases between them. CDR3 DNA sequence: TGTGCCAGCAGCCAACCTCGGTTACGGATCCACGAGCAGTACTTC. This translates into CASSQPRLRIHEQYF. The whole variable domain, remainder taken from reference TRBV7-2 and TRBJ2-7, is GAGVSQSPSNKVTEKGKDVELRCDPISGHTALYWYRQSLGQGLEFLIYFQGNSAPDKSGLPSDRFSAERTGGSVSTLTIQRTQQEDSAVYLCASSQPRLRIHEQYFGPGTRLTVT.

The sample holds a few counts of this clonotype. This chain uses TRBV18 with TRBJ1-1; 8 bases fit TRBD1. CDR3 size: 16 residues. The germline gives CDR1 KGHSH, CDR2 LQKENI. After removal of 6 bases from V and 4 bases from J, the junction contained 13 bases not matched to a gene. CDR3 protein: CASSTAAGGDFTEAFF. CDR3 nucleotide sequence: TGTGCCAGCTCTACAGCTGCAGGGGGCGATTTCACTGAAGCTTTCTTT.

This clonotype was detected a few times. CDR3 sequence: CASSVDRGTYNEQFF. The CDR3 nucleotides read TGTGCCAGCAGTGTGGACAGGGGGACCTACAATGAGCAGTTCTTC. V usage is TRBV25-1 and J usage is TRBJ2-1; TRBD1 agrees at 10 bases. CDR1 MGHDK and CDR2 SYGVNS come from the germline V gene. The CDR3 has 15 amino acids. J lost 2 bases, V lost 4 bases, and 2 bases had no gene match.

This clonotype was observed at least ten times. V and J are TRBV4-1 and TRBJ1-5; D is undetermined. The CDR3 runs 13 residues. The germline CDR1 and CDR2 sequences are MGHRA and YSYEKL. Trimming stripped 0 bases from V and 7 bases from J, with 7 bases between. The CDR3 region is CASSQDFNQPQHF. In DNA, the CDR3 is TGCGCCAGCAGCCAAGATTTCAACCAGCCCCAGCATTTT.

V and J are TRBV11-2 and TRBJ2-3; D possibly matches TRBD1 or TRBD2 (5 bases each). Germline lookup yields CDR1 SGHAT and CDR2 FQNNGV. V gave up 0 bases and J gave up 2 bases, with 9 bases separating them. The CDR3 runs 15 residues. CDR3 in amino acids: CASSLEGPYTDTQYF. CDR3 sequence (DNA): TGTGCCAGCAGCTTAGAGGGACCGTACACAGATACGCAGTATTTT.